A selection of T cell receptor beta chains follows, all from one sample in a study of Ad26.COV2.S vaccination and SARS-CoV-2 variants. Sequencing was performed with immunoSEQ multiplex PCR; in TCRdb, only in-frame clones are kept and a portion is missing. The sample has over 450,000 clones; 80% to 90% are singletons. This specimen consisted of peripheral blood, obtained in a trial of Ad26.COV2.S vaccine versus placebo. The source is a person between 18 and 65 years old who received the Ad26.COV2.S COVID-19 vaccine or a placebo. Both conserved end residues are part of each CDR3. The D gene is left open where the match is weak. Expanded clones are given a class, and other clones once, few, many or no size at all.

clone size	V gene	D gene	J gene	CDR3 DNA	CDR3 protein
.	TRBV7-9	.	TRBJ2-7	TGTGCCAGCAGCTTATTCAGGGGCGAGCAGTACTTC	CASSLFRGEQYF
.	TRBV5-4	TRBD2	TRBJ2-3	TGTGCCAGCAGCTTTCAGCGGGGAGCCACAGATACGCAGTATTTT	CASSFQRGATDTQYF
.	TRBV2	TRBD2	TRBJ2-3	TGTGCCAGCGAGGGACTAGCCACAGATACGCAGTATTTT	CASEGLATDTQYF
.	TRBV9	TRBD2	TRBJ2-1	TGTGCCAGCAGCGTAGATTTAGCGGGAGGCTACAATGAGCAGTTCTTC	CASSVDLAGGYNEQFF
.	TRBV28	TRBD1	TRBJ1-5	TGTGCCAGCAGTATCGTCAGGGGGACTAGCAATCAGCCCCAGCATTTT	CASSIVRGTSNQPQHF
.	TRBV24-1	TRBD1	TRBJ2-1	TGTGCCACCAGTGATTTGCTGACAGGGGACAATGAGCAGTTCTTC	CATSDLLTGDNEQFF
.	TRBV9	.	TRBJ1-3	TGTGCCAGCAGCGGAAAGACAGGATACTCTGGAAACACCATATATTTT	CASSGKTGYSGNTIYF
once	TRBV24-1	.	TRBJ1-2	TGTGCCACCAGTGATTTTACAGACTATGGCTACACCTTC	CATSDFTDYGYTF
few	TRBV5-4	.	TRBJ2-7	TGTGCCAGCAGCTTGGCAGGAGGTGTGGTCCACGAGCAGTACTTC	CASSLAGGVVHEQYF
.	TRBV7-6	TRBD2	TRBJ2-7	TGTGCCAGCAGCTTTAGGCCCCCGGGACTAACTGCCTCCTACGAGCAGTACTTC	CASSFRPPGLTASYEQYF
.	TRBV27	.	TRBJ2-7	TGTGCCAGCAGTTTCCAGAGGAGCGCAGGGAACCCCTACGAGCAGTACTTC	CASSFQRSAGNPYEQYF
.	TRBV9	.	TRBJ2-6	TGTGCCAGCAGCGTGAGACTGAACTCTGGGGCCAACGTCCTGACTTTC	CASSVRLNSGANVLTF
.	TRBV5-4	TRBD1	TRBJ2-1	TGTGCCAGCAGCTTACAGGGGGCACCTTACAATGAGCAGTTCTTC	CASSLQGAPYNEQFF
.	TRBV18	.	TRBJ2-5	TGTGCCAGCTCACAGCGGCTGCCGGACACGACCTGGGGAGAGACCCAGTACTTC	CASSQRLPDTTWGETQYF
.	TRBV11-2	.	TRBJ2-2	TGTGCCAGCAGCCCCGTGTCTGCCAAGAACACCGGGGAGCTGTTTTTT	CASSPVSAKNTGELFF
.	TRBV5-1	.	TRBJ2-2	TGCGCCAGCAGCTTGGACAGTAACACCGGGGAGCTGTTTTTT	CASSLDSNTGELFF